Presented here are 25 T cell receptor beta chains from one specimen sequenced in a study of OX40 agonist ivuxolimab in advanced cancers. Assay used: immunoSEQ multiplex PCR; TCRdb lists only in-frame clones, some missing. This sample has around 31,000 clones; 85% to 95% occur once, and the top ten carry less than 30%. The sequences come from CD4+ or CD8+ T cells sorted from blood, collected in a trial of the OX40 agonist ivuxolimab. These receptors came from an adult with an advanced solid tumor such as melanoma, head and neck, liver or kidney cancer.

V and J are TRBV7-2 and TRBJ1-2, with a weak D call TRBD1 (6 bases). Germline V gene data show CDR1 as SGHTA and CDR2 as FQGNSA. Trimming shortened V by 7 bases and J by 2 bases, and 17 bases separated the two germline ends. The CDR3 totals 15 residues. DNA of the CDR3: TGTGCCAGCACCCCCCCGTGGACAGCAAACTATGGCTACACCTTC. Its translation: CASTPPWTANYGYTF.

The chain has TRBV29-1 and TRBJ2-7; D possibly corresponds to TRBD2 (6 bases). Germline V lookup: CDR1 SQVTM, CDR2 ANQGSEA. V shed 1 base and J shed 0 bases, with 10 bases lying between them. This CDR3 has 14 residues. As DNA, the CDR3 is TGCAGCGTTGAAGTGGCGGGAAACTCCTACGAGCAGTACTTC. This encodes CSVEVAGNSYEQYF.

The CDR3 coding sequence is TGTGCCTGGAGTGGTGTCACAGCCTACGAGCAGTACTTC. It codes for CAWSGVTAYEQYF. The V gene is TRBV30, the J gene TRBJ2-7; D not certain. Between the trimmed V and J ends, which lost 1 base and 2 bases, there was a span of 9 bases. Germline V gene lookup returns CDR1 GTSNPN and CDR2 SVGIG (reference sequence). CDR3 length: 13 amino acids.

The chain is built from TRBV30 and TRBJ2-3; D might be TRBD1 or TRBD2, each matching 6 bases. The CDR3 runs 21 residues. Trimming took 5 bases from V and 0 from J, leaving 33 bases between them. Germline lookup yields CDR1 GTSNPN and CDR2 SVGIG (reference sequence). The CDR3 loop is CAWWGTGTGAGLYFSTDTQYF. In DNA form, the CDR3 reads TGTGCCTGGTGGGGCACGGGGACGGGGGCGGGCCTCTACTTCAGCACAGATACGCAGTATTTT.

This clone was counted a single time. This sequence joins TRBV30 and TRBJ2-5; D is possibly TRBD2 (5 bases). The germline gives CDR1 GTSNPN, CDR2 SVGIG (reference sequence). Trimming left V 1 base short and J 0 bases short, with 6 bases between. This CDR3 spans 13 amino acids. The CDR3 sequence: CAWSGRNQETQYF. The CDR3 DNA follows: TGTGCCTGGAGTGGGAGGAACCAAGAGACCCAGTACTTC.

The J gene is TRBJ1-6, the V gene TRBV28; the match to TRBD1 covers 8 bases. CDR1 is MDHEN, CDR2 SYDVKM, per germline. This CDR3 spans 13 amino acids. V lost 5 bases and J lost 13; bases outside the gene matches: 7. DNA for the CDR3: TGTGCCAGCAGTCCCGGGAGACAGGGGCCCCTCCACTTT. Amino acid sequence: CASSPGRQGPLHF.

The rearrangement uses TRBV7-9 and TRBJ2-7; a weak D match, TRBD1 (6 bases). The CDR3 consists of 13 residues. CDR1 is SEHNR, CDR2 FQNEAQ, per germline (reference sequence). Trimming pared 7 bases from V and 1 base from J, leaving 11 bases between. The CDR3 sequence: CASTNQGSYEQYF. CDR3 nucleotides: TGTGCCAGCACCAATCAGGGGTCCTACGAGCAGTACTTC.

Comment on this clone: A junction end diverges from the germline sequence, so it may reflect a read error. The chain couples TRBV19 to TRBJ1-2; D is ambiguous. CDR1 and CDR2 from the germline V gene are LNHDA and SQIVND (reference sequence). This CDR3 contains 11 residues. The CDR3 sequence is CAAGQFDGYTF. The CDR3 DNA sequence: TGCGCTGCGGGTCAGTTCGATGGCTACACCTTC.

The rearrangement joins TRBV28 to TRBJ1-2; D call uncertain. CDR3 length: 13 amino acids. Trimming took off 3 bases at V and 3 bases at J, with 8 bases between the two ends. Germline assignment: CDR1 MDHEN and CDR2 SYDVKM. CDR3 residues: CASSLEGYYGYTF. The CDR3 DNA sequence: TGTGCCAGCAGTTTGGAGGGATACTATGGCTACACCTTC.

This chain joins TRBV4-1 and TRBJ2-5, with 9 bases aligning to TRBD2. The CDR3 has 19 amino acids. Looked up from germline, CDR1 is MGHRA and CDR2 is YSYEKL. V lost 0 bases and J lost 5; bases outside the gene matches: 16. CDR3 in amino acids: CASSQDSGGGPGGLETQYF. The CDR3 nucleotides read TGCGCCAGCAGCCAAGATAGCGGGGGCGGGCCTGGCGGGTTGGAGACCCAGTACTTC.

CDR3 sequence (DNA): TGTGCCTGCGCCTCTCCCGGGACAGTCAACACCGGGGAGCTGTTTTTT. Protein product: CACASPGTVNTGELFF. The rearrangement links TRBV30 to TRBJ2-2, with 7 bases fitting TRBD1. Germline V lookup: CDR1 GTSNPN, CDR2 SVGIG (reference sequence). With V trimmed by 6 bases and J by 2 bases, 12 bases remained unmatched. The CDR3 runs to 16 residues.

The genes are TRBV2 and TRBJ2-1; a weak D match, TRBD2 (5 bases). Per the germline V gene, CDR1 is SNHLY and CDR2 is FYNNEI. This CDR3 comprises 11 residues. Trimming pared 1 base from V and 12 bases from J, leaving 7 bases between. In DNA, the CDR3 is TGTGCCAGCAGTGAAGGAGGGCGGCAGTTCTTC. Translating it yields CASSEGGRQFF.

V is TRBV7-7 and J is TRBJ1-1; perhaps TRBD1 as D (5 bases). The V end was cut by 3 bases, the J end by 0 bases, with 5 bases between. This CDR3 has 13 residues. The germline gives CDR1 SSHAT, CDR2 FNYEAQ (reference sequence). The CDR3: CASSLTVNTEAFF. DNA for the CDR3: TGTGCCAGCAGCTTGACAGTGAACACTGAAGCTTTCTTT.

The V gene is TRBV7-9, the J gene TRBJ1-5; no clear D gene. There are 14 residues in the CDR3. Germline V gene sequence: CDR1 SEHNR, CDR2 FQNEAQ (reference sequence). V shed 1 base and J shed 7 bases, with 11 bases lying between them. The CDR3 sequence is CASSLGNSGQPQHF. The CDR3 DNA follows: TGTGCCAGCAGCTTAGGCAACTCGGGGCAGCCCCAGCATTTT.

The chain recombines TRBV2 with TRBJ2-5, with TRBD2 identical over 9 bases. Germline V gene sequence: CDR1 SNHLY, CDR2 FYNNEI. The CDR3 contains 15 residues. J was trimmed by 4 bases and V by 7 bases; bases with no gene match: 10. The CDR3 protein is CASTSRAGGGETQYF. CDR3 coding DNA: TGTGCCAGCACATCCCGGGCGGGAGGGGGAGAGACCCAGTACTTC.

DNA for the CDR3: TGTGCCAGCAGGAATAGTGGGGGACTAGCGGGAGGGTCCCCCACAGATACGCAGTATTTT. It translates to CASRNSGGLAGGSPTDTQYF. The rearrangement links TRBV2 to TRBJ2-3; 16 nucleotides match TRBD2. Germline-derived CDR1 and CDR2 are SNHLY and FYNNEI. J gave up 2 bases and V 6 bases, and 14 bases lay outside the gene matches. CDR3 length equals 20 residues. The full variable domain, completed using reference TRBV2 and TRBJ2-3, is EPEVTQTPSHQVTQMGQEVILRCVPISNHLYFYWYRQILGQKVEFLVSFYNNEISEKSEIFDDQFSVERPDGSNFTLKIRSTKLEDSAMYFCASRNSGGLAGGSPTDTQYFGPGTRLTVL.

CDR3 in DNA: TGTGCCAGCTCACGGACAGGGGGCCCGTACGGCAATCAGCCCCAGCATTTT. This gives the protein CASSRTGGPYGNQPQHF. J is TRBJ1-5 and V is TRBV18, with TRBD1 matching 11 bases. The CDR3 has 17 residues. With V trimmed by 4 bases and J by 2 bases, 7 bases remained unmatched. The germline V gene encodes CDR1 KGHSH and CDR2 LQKENI.

The V and J genes are TRBV5-1 and TRBJ1-1; D uncertain. The germline gives CDR1 SGHRS, CDR2 YFSETQ. Deletions cut 1 base from V and 0 bases from J, with 1 base between. The CDR3 has 12 residues. In DNA form, the CDR3 reads TGCGCCAGCAGCTTGCTGAACACTGAAGCTTTCTTT. Its translation: CASSLLNTEAFF.

The rearrangement links TRBV2 to TRBJ2-1, with 11 positions matching TRBD2. Germline V gives CDR1 SNHLY, CDR2 FYNNEI. The CDR3 sequence is 15 residues long. Germline trimming cut 4 bases from V and 6 bases from J; bases unmatched to any gene: 5. CDR3 in amino acids: CASSGTSGSTNEQFF. Here the CDR3 DNA reads TGTGCCAGCAGTGGGACTAGCGGGTCCACCAATGAGCAGTTCTTC.

This chain joins TRBV7-9 and TRBJ1-6, with unresolved D. This CDR3 region has 14 residues. Looked up from germline, CDR1 is SEHNR and CDR2 is FQNEAQ (reference sequence). Trimming removed 1 base at V and 9 bases at J, with 10 bases between. CDR3 nucleotides: TGTGCCAGCAGCTTAGGCGGTCCTGCTTCACCCCTCCACTTT. It codes for CASSLGGPASPLHF.

V and J are TRBV7-9 and TRBJ1-1; a possible D gene is TRBD1 (5 bases). Germline V gives CDR1 SEHNR, CDR2 FQNEAQ (reference sequence). This CDR3 is 14 amino acids long. Trimming removed 8 bases at V and 2 bases at J, with 15 bases between. The CDR3 sequence is CASLQVPSNTEAFF. The CDR3 DNA sequence: TGTGCCAGCTTACAGGTCCCCTCTAACACTGAAGCTTTCTTT.

This clone occurred once. The J gene is TRBJ2-7, the V gene TRBV10-2; D call uncertain. This CDR3 has 13 amino acids. CDR1 is WSHSY and CDR2 is SAAADI in the germline V gene. V was clipped by 7 bases and J by 4 bases, with 14 bases between them. The CDR3: CASMELLGYEQYF. The CDR3 DNA reads as TGCGCCAGCATGGAACTCCTGGGGTACGAGCAGTACTTC.

The rearrangement links TRBV6-6 to TRBJ1-1; no definite D call. Deletions cut 6 bases from V and 4 bases from J, with 15 bases between. The CDR3 extends over 14 amino acids. CDR1 and CDR2 from the germline V gene are MNHNY and SVGAGI (reference sequence). This chain's CDR3 is CASSFPVLGTEAFF. DNA for the CDR3: TGTGCCAGCAGCTTCCCGGTTCTTGGCACTGAAGCTTTCTTT.

The V call is TRBV7-8, the J call TRBJ1-1; no definite D call. This CDR3 has 14 residues. Germline CDR1 SGHVS, CDR2 FQNEAQ. With 5 bases removed from V and 3 bases from J, the gap between germline ends came to 13 bases. CDR3 loop: CASSRPFQDTEAFF. The CDR3 DNA sequence: TGTGCCAGCAGCCGCCCTTTTCAGGACACTGAAGCTTTCTTT.

The V gene is TRBV7-2, the J gene TRBJ2-1; 8 bases are a match to TRBD1. From germline, CDR1 is SGHTA and CDR2 FQGNSA. The CDR3 is made up of 15 amino acids. The trim removed 5 bases at V and 8 bases at J, leaving 11 bases unmatched. CDR3 sequence: CASSREGAGGYEQFF. The CDR3 nucleotides are TGTGCCAGCAGCCGGGAAGGGGCAGGGGGCTATGAGCAGTTCTTC.